The 6 T cell receptor beta chains in this list originate from one sample, sequenced in a study of cytomegalovirus exposure and HLA in healthy donors. Use of 60 Vbeta and 13 Jbeta primers characterized the PCR. Sequenced by immunoSEQ multiplex PCR; TCRdb stores in-frame clones only, minus some. The sample holds about 140,000 clones, more than 75% seen once. The material sequenced was PBMCs. The receptors were gathered from a female donor in good health and CMV-seronegative.

This clone was recorded once. The chain uses TRBV7-9 and TRBJ2-2, with 7 bases lining up with TRBD2. Germline V CDR1 and CDR2: SEHNR, FQNEAQ (reference sequence). J gave up 0 bases and V 5 bases, and 6 bases lay outside the gene matches. The CDR3 consists of 16 residues. Here the CDR3 reads CASSPIGGSNTGELFF. The CDR3 nucleotides read TGTGCCAGCAGCCCTATCGGGGGGTCGAACACCGGGGAGCTGTTTTTT.

This chain connects TRBV10-3 to TRBJ2-1; TRBD2 matches 7 bases. Germline CDR1 reads ENHRY; CDR2 reads SYGVKD. The CDR3 consists of 15 residues. J gave up 6 bases and V 0 bases, and 5 bases lay outside the gene matches. CDR3 sequence: CAISESAGDVNEQFF. The CDR3, as DNA: TGTGCCATCAGTGAGTCGGCGGGAGATGTCAATGAGCAGTTCTTC.

This clone was counted a single time. The chain combines TRBV6-4 with TRBJ2-1, with D maybe TRBD1 (6 bases). Between the trimmed V and J ends, which lost 8 bases and 2 bases, there was a span of 16 bases. Germline assignment: CDR1 MRHNA and CDR2 SNTAGT. The CDR3 is made up of 15 amino acids. The CDR3 here is CASPGETGAYNEQFF. CDR3 in DNA: TGTGCCAGCCCCGGGGAGACAGGAGCCTACAATGAGCAGTTCTTC.

This clone was seen a few times. The chain joins TRBV2 to TRBJ1-5, with D tentatively TRBD1 (5 bases). V lost 1 base, J lost 4 bases, and 5 bases lay in between. Germline V gives CDR1 SNHLY, CDR2 FYNNEI. This CDR3 region has 13 residues. In DNA form, the CDR3 reads TGTGCCAGCAGTGAAGAGGGGAATCAGCCCCAGCATTTT. As protein: CASSEEGNQPQHF.

The chain links TRBV9 to TRBJ2-2; weak D call: TRBD1 (5 bases). Germline V gene data show CDR1 as SGDLS and CDR2 as YYNGEE. Trimming stripped 0 bases from V and 5 bases from J, with 11 bases between. The CDR3 is 15 residues long. In nucleotides, the CDR3 is TGTGCCAGCAGCGTAGCTGGGGCAACTACCGGGGAGCTGTTTTTT. It codes for CASSVAGATTGELFF.

The J gene is TRBJ1-3, the V gene TRBV28; unclear D gene. The V gene lost 4 bases and the J gene lost 1 base, with 14 bases spanning the gap. Germline CDR1 MDHEN, CDR2 SYDVKM. The CDR3 is 16 amino acids. CDR3 nucleotides: TGTGCCAGCAGTTATGCTCACCCGGGGTCTGGAAACACCATATATTTT. It yields the protein CASSYAHPGSGNTIYF.